This paragraph reports one T cell receptor (beta chain). This specimen belongs to a study of blood T cell repertoires in COVID-19. On the study more broadly: Sites across the United States, Italy and Spain contributed samples from acute and convalescent COVID-19. From T cells, B-cell-depleted T cells, or PBMCs came the material, which was cDNA or gDNA.

V lost 6 bases, J lost 3 bases, and 11 bases lay in between. The CDR3 loop spans 13 amino acids. Looked up from germline, CDR1 is MDHEN and CDR2 is SYDVKM. The authors' processing: For nucleated cells, counts were estimated from reference gene primer amplification. The assay was immunoSEQ multiplex PCR, and TCRdb's table has in-frame clones only and misses some. V and J calls and clone size follow that table, whereas D and trimming were derived from the DNA. Of about 140,000 clones detected, roughly 76% appear once; the ten largest clones hold 13%. The sequence came from a man older than 75 with acute or convalescent COVID-19. This chain joins TRBV28 and TRBJ2-5, with D perhaps matching TRBD2 (5 bases). The specimen was peripheral blood. The CDR3 nucleotides are TGTGCCAGCAGCCAGGAGGCCAAAGAGACCCAGTACTTC. As protein: CASSQEAKETQYF.